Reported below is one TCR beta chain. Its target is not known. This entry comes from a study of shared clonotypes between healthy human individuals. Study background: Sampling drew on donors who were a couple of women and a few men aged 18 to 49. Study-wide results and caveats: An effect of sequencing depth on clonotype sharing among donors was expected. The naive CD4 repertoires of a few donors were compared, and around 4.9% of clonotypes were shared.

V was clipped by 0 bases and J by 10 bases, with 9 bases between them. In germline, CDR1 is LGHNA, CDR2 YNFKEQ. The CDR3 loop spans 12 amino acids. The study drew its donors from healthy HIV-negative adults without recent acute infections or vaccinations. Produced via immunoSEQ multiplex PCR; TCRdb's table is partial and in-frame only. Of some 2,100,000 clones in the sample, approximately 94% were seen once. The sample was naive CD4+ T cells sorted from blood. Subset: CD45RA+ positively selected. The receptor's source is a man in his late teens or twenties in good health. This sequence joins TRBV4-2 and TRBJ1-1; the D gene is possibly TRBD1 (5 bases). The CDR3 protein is CASSQEKGAAFF. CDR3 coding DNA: TGTGCCAGCAGCCAAGAGAAAGGGGCAGCTTTCTTT.